This TCR beta chain was captured by sequencing in a study of T cell clonality in common variable immunodeficiency. Whole-study results and caveats: Fewer deletions and N-nucleotide insertions were reportedly seen in common variable immunodeficiency TCR beta sequences. Links between repertoire features and CVID complications were heterogeneity-limited. CVID subjects shared fewer TCRbeta clones than healthy controls did.

The CDR3 loop spans 12 amino acids. Looked up from germline, CDR1 is GTSNPN and CDR2 is SVGIG (reference sequence). The V gene lost 4 bases and the J gene lost 4 bases, with 10 bases spanning the gap. Equal genomic DNA amounts from CVID and control samples were sequenced. Using immunoSEQ multiplex PCR, the repertoire was profiled, and TCRdb retains in-frame clones only, with some absent. The profile covers about 14,000 clones, none occurring a single time. Blood samples were heparinized, about 5 to 9 ml per donor. This clone appeared a few times. Its antigen is currently unknown. Read data end 3 residues before the CDR3 end; the end is taken from the germline J gene.

Material: peripheral blood mononuclear cells. V and J are TRBV30 and TRBJ2-5; maybe TRBD1 (6 bases). The origin of this receptor is a human donor with common variable immunodeficiency. CDR3: CAWNRALETQYF. The CDR3 DNA, read in part, is TGTGCCTGGAACAGGGCGTTAGAGACC.